This T cell receptor (beta chain) was recovered during a study of blood T cell repertoires in COVID-19. On the study more broadly: Sites in the United States, Italy and Spain provided acute and convalescent COVID-19 samples. Sample material is recorded as cDNA or gDNA derived from T cells, B-cell-depleted T cells, or PBMCs.

In the authors' methods: Reference gene primer amplification gave estimated nucleated cell counts. Using immunoSEQ multiplex PCR, the repertoire was profiled, and TCRdb retains in-frame clones only, with some absent. Clonal size and the V and J genes are those of that table, whereas D and trimming came from the DNA. This table has fewer than 85,000 clones, more than 80% appearing once. The sample was peripheral blood. The sequence was collected from a man older than 75 with acute or convalescent COVID-19.

CDR3 nucleotides: TGTGCCAGTAGTCTCGAAGGGGGCAATCAGCCCCAGCATTTT. It is translated as CASSLEGGNQPQHF. This chain joins TRBV19 and TRBJ1-5; D is perhaps TRBD1 (5 bases). Looked up from germline, CDR1 is LNHDA and CDR2 is SQIVND (reference sequence). V shed 5 bases and J shed 2 bases, with 10 bases lying between them. CDR3 length: 14 amino acids.